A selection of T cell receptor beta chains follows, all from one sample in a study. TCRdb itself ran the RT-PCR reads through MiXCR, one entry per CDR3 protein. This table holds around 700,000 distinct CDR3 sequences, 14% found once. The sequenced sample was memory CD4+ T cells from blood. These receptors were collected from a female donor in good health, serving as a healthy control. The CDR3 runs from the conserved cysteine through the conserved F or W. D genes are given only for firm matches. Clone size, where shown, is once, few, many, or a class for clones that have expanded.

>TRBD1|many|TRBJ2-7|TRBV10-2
TGCGCCAGCAGTGGGACCGGGACAGGGACCTACGAGCAGTACTTC
CASSGTGTGTYEQYF
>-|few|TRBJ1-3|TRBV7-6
TGTGCCAGCAGCTTATCTGACAGCTCTGGAAACACCATATATTTT
CASSLSDSSGNTIYF
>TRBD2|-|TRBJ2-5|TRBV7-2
TGTGCCAGCAGCGTCAGACCGCTAGCGGGGGGTGGACAAGAGACCCAGTACTTC
CASSVRPLAGGGQETQYF
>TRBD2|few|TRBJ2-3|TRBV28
TGTGCCGGCTCGGGGACTAGTGGGGAGGTCACAGATACGCAGTATTTT
CAGSGTSGEVTDTQYF
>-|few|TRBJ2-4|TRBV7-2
TGTGCCAGCAGCCCAACCCAGGGGAGAAACATTCAGTACTTC
CASSPTQGRNIQYF
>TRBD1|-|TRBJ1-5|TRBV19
TGTGCCAGTAGTAATCAGGGGGCACTTCTAAATCAGCCCCAGCATTTT
CASSNQGALLNQPQHF
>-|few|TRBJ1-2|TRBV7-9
TGTGCCAGCAGCTTCGATAGGGATTCCGATGGCTACACCTTC
CASSFDRDSDGYTF
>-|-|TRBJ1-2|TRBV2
TGTGCCAGCAGTGAGTTTACGTCAGGCTACACCTTC
CASSEFTSGYTF
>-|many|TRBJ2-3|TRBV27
TGTGCCAGCAGTTTTCGACGGGGAGATACGCAGTATTTT
CASSFRRGDTQYF
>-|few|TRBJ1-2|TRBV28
TGTGCCAGCAGAACCCCCGGGTTTGCTTATGGCTACACCTTC
CASRTPGFAYGYTF
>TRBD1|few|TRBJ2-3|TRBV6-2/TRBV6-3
TGTGCCAGCAGTTACTCCTGGACAGGGGGAGATACGCAGTATTTT
CASSYSWTGGDTQYF
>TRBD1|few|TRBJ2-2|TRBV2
TGTGCCGGCGTCCGGGACAGGGGAACCGGGGAGCTGTTTTTT
CAGVRDRGTGELFF
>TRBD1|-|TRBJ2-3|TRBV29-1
TGCAGCGTCATAACCAATAGCAGACAGGGGGCGACAGATACGCAGTATTTT
CSVITNSRQGATDTQYF
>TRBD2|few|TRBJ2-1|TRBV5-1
TGCGCCAGCACCTCCGGGACTAGCGGTAACAATGAGCAGTTCTTC
CASTSGTSGNNEQFF
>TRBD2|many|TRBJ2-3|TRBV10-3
TGTGCCACCGTAGCGGGCATTGGGACAGATACGCAGTATTTT
CATVAGIGTDTQYF
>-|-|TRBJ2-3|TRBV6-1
TGTGCCAGCAGGGGGTATGCCGGTGTGGGAGATACGCAGTATTTT
CASRGYAGVGDTQYF
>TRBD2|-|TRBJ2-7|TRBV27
TGTGCCAGCAGTAAGAGACTAGCGGGAGGTGACGAGCAGTACTTC
CASSKRLAGGDEQYF
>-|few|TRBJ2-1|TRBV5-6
TGTGCCAGCAGCTTGGATCAGGGGCATTCCAATGAGCAGTTCTTC
CASSLDQGHSNEQFF
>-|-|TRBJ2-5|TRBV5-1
TGCGCCAGCAGCCTCGGGACCTCAGAGACCCAGTACTTC
CASSLGTSETQYF
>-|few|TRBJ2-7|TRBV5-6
TGTGCCAGCAGCTTGGCTCCCCAGAGTTACGAGCAGTACTTC
CASSLAPQSYEQYF
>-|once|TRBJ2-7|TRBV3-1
TGTGCCAGCAGCCAAGAAGGGCCAACATCCGAGCAGTACTTC
CASSQEGPTSEQYF
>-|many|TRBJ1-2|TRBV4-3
TGCGCCAGCAGCCAACAGACTAATGGCTACACCTTC
CASSQQTNGYTF
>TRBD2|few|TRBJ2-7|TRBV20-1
TGCAGTGCTTGGGGTGGGCTAGCGGGCGTCGAGCAGTACTTC
CSAWGGLAGVEQYF
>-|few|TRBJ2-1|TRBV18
TGTGCCAGCTCACCACCTCAGAACCAAGCCGCATGGGAGCAGTTCTTC
CASSPPQNQAAWEQFF
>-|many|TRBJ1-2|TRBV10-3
TGTGCCATCAGTGAGGAACGTGGAGTGGGTTATGGCTACACCTTC
CAISEERGVGYGYTF
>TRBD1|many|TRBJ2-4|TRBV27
TGTGCCAGCAGGCGGACAGGGTTCGCCAAAAACATTCAGTACTTC
CASRRTGFAKNIQYF
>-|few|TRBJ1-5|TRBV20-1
TGCAGTGCTGGTTCGGACGCTAGAAGGGCCAGACAGCCCCAGCATTTT
CSAGSDARRARQPQHF
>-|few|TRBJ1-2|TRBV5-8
TGTGCCAGCAGCTCTAGTTTTTCAAACTATGGCTACACCTTC
CASSSSFSNYGYTF
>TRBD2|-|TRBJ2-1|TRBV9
TGTGCCAGCAGCAGGGGAGGGACTAGCCGTCACAATGAGCAGTTCTTC
CASSRGGTSRHNEQFF
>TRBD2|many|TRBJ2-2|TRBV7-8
TGTGCCAGCAGCTTAGTTAGCGGGAAGTACACCGGGGAGCTGTTTTTT
CASSLVSGKYTGELFF
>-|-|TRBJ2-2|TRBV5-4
TGTGCCAGCAGACTCCTCAGGGGTACCGGTGCCGGGGAGCTGTTTTTT
CASRLLRGTGAGELFF
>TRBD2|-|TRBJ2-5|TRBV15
TGTGCCACCAGCAGAGAAGCGGGAGTTGGGGAGACCCAGTACTTC
CATSREAGVGETQYF
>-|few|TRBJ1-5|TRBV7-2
TGTGCCAGCAGCACCGGACAGTCCATGCCCCAGCATTTT
CASSTGQSMPQHF
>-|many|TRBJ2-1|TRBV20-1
TGCAGTGCGACCGACCCGCGAGGGGAGGATGAGCAGTTCTTC
CSATDPRGEDEQFF
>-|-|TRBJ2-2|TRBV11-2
TGTGCCAGCAGCCCCGGGGCGGCGGGGACCGGGGAGCTGTTTTTT
CASSPGAAGTGELFF
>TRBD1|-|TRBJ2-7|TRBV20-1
TGCAGTGCTAGAAACCGGGACAGGGTTTACGAGCAGTACTTC
CSARNRDRVYEQYF
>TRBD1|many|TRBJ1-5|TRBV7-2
TGTGCCAGCAGTAGGGGACAGGGGGATCAGCCCCAGCATTTT
CASSRGQGDQPQHF
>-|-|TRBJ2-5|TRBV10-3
TGTGCCATCAGGGAGGCTACCTGGGAGACCCAGTACTTC
CAIREATWETQYF
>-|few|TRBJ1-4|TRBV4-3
TGCGCCAGCAGCCAAGATTCGCAGGGAGAAAAACTGTTTTTT
CASSQDSQGEKLFF
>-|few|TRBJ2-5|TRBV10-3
TGTGCCATCAGTGGGGTCACTACCAGAGGAGAGACCCAGTACTTC
CAISGVTTRGETQYF
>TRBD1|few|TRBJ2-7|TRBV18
TGTGCCAGTCGCGGGGACAGGGACTCCTACGAGCAGTACTTC
CASRGDRDSYEQYF
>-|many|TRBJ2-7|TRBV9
TGTGCCAGCAGCCCTCGGGACTGGCGATGGGAAGAGGAGCAGTACTTC
CASSPRDWRWEEEQYF
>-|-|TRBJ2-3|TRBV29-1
TGCAGCGTTAGGCCGGGACATACCACAGATACGCAGTATTTT
CSVRPGHTTDTQYF
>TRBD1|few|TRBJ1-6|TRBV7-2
TGTGCCAGCATTAAAGACAGGGCCTATAATTCACCCCTCCACTTT
CASIKDRAYNSPLHF
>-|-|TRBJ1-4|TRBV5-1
TGCGCCAGCAGCTTGTCTGTTGCAACTAATGAAAAACTGTTTTTT
CASSLSVATNEKLFF
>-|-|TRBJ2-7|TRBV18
TGTGCCAGCTCCCAAAAAGGAGGGCTGGAGCAGTACTTC
CASSQKGGLEQYF
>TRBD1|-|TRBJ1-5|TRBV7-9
TGTGCCAGCAGCGCGACAGGGGGCGATCAGCCCCAGCATTTT
CASSATGGDQPQHF
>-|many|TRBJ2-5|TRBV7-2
TGTGCCAGCAGCATCCGGGACACAGAGACCCAGTACTTC
CASSIRDTETQYF
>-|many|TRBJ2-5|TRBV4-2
TGTGCCAGCAGCCAAGATTTTAGGGCAGGGGTCGAGACCCAGTACTTC
CASSQDFRAGVETQYF
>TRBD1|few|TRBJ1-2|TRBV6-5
TGTGCCAGCAGTTCCAGGCGGGACAGGGTTAACTATGGCTACACCTTC
CASSSRRDRVNYGYTF